The 23 T cell receptor beta chains presented below share a single source sample, sequenced in a study of T-cell reconstitution after alpha-beta-depleted transplantation in children. Preparation of the TCRbeta library involved a method that used unique molecular identifiers. One entry per CDR3 protein results from TCRdb running MiXCR on the PCR reads. Here the sample spans about 980,000 distinct CDR3 sequences, about 29% being singletons. Sequencing used PBMCs, mostly from graft donor cells, obtained 360 days after TCRalphabeta/CD19-depleted stem cell transplant. These receptors were obtained from a boy less than two years old who had a stem cell transplant for SCID, so the T cells may come from the graft donor.

This clonotype was picked up a small number of times. The chain has TRBV20-1 and TRBJ2-5; D gene unclear. The CDR3 covers 13 residues. Germline CDR1 and CDR2: DFQATT and SNEGSKA (reference sequence). V lost 2 bases and J 2 bases, leaving 9 bases between the germline ends. Here the CDR3 reads CSARNDGQETQYF. CDR3 DNA sequence: TGCAGTGCTAGAAACGACGGACAAGAGACCCAGTACTTC.

This clonotype has a count of ten or more. An end of the junction does not agree with germline; a read error may underlie this. The chain couples TRBV5-1 to TRBJ2-5, with 9 nucleotides matching TRBD1. The CDR3 is 14 amino acids. From germline, CDR1 is SGHRS and CDR2 YFSETQ. The CDR3 sequence is CASSLGQGGETQYF. CDR3 DNA: TGTGCCAGCAGCTTGGGACAGGGCGGAGAGACCCAGTACTTC.

This clonotype was detected only once. This chain links TRBV12-3 or TRBV12-4 with TRBJ1-4; 7 bases match TRBD1. This CDR3 comprises 15 residues. V trimming: 5 bases; J trimming: 8 bases; junction bases outside the gene matches: 11. The CDR3: CASSRRQGGDEKLFF. The CDR3 bases are TGTGCCAGCAGTCGCCGACAGGGTGGAGACGAAAAACTGTTTTTT.

This chain joins TRBV18 and TRBJ1-1; 7 bases fit TRBD1. This CDR3 is built from 16 residues. CDR1 is KGHSH and CDR2 is LQKENI in the germline V gene. With V trimmed by 3 bases and J by 0 bases, 7 bases remained unmatched. CDR3 in DNA: TGTGCCAGCTCACCCTTGACAGGGAGAATGAACACTGAAGCTTTCTTT. Protein: CASSPLTGRMNTEAFF.

V usage is TRBV19 and J usage is TRBJ2-1; 9 bases are a match to TRBD1. Trimming removed 6 bases from V and 8 bases from J; junction bases left unmatched: 8. Per germline, CDR1 LNHDA and CDR2 SQIVND (reference sequence). The CDR3 is 14 amino acids. CDR3 residues: CASRKQGAWDEQFF. The CDR3 DNA reads TGTGCCAGTAGGAAACAGGGGGCGTGGGATGAGCAGTTCTTC.

The V gene is TRBV21-1, the J gene TRBJ2-2; the table's D call TRBD2 went unverified against the DNA. TRBV21-1 has pseudogene status. This CDR3 contains 11 residues. The CDR3 loop reads CANSLTGELFF. The CDR3 bases are TGTGCCAACTCCCTCACCGGGGAGCTGTTTTTT.

The chain uses TRBV12-3 or TRBV12-4 and TRBJ2-7, with 10 bases matching TRBD1. The CDR3 has 16 residues. The V and J ends lost 5 bases and 4 bases, in that order; junction bases with no gene match: 11. CDR3 coding DNA: TGTGCCAGCAGTCTCTCCGGGACAGGGGAGAAGTACGAGCAGTACTTC. Translating it yields CASSLSGTGEKYEQYF.

J is TRBJ2-1 and V is TRBV5-1; D uncertain. V lost 0 bases and J lost 5, with 9 bases in between. Per germline, CDR1 SGHRS and CDR2 YFSETQ. This CDR3 region has 14 residues. The CDR3 sequence is CASSLVGDDNEQFF. CDR3 DNA: TGCGCCAGCAGCTTGGTGGGTGATGACAATGAGCAGTTCTTC. Full variable domain (rest looked up from reference TRBV5-1 and TRBJ2-1): KAGVTQTPRYLIKTRGQQVTLSCSPISGHRSVSWYQQTPGQGLQFLFEYFSETQRNKGNFPGRFSGRQFSNSRSEMNVSTLELGDSALYLCASSLVGDDNEQFFGPGTRLTVL.

There are a few counts of this clonotype. This chain uses TRBV10-3 with TRBJ1-6; 8 bases are a match to TRBD1. Trimming took 2 bases from V and 2 from J; bases not matched to a gene: 2. Germline V gene sequence: CDR1 ENHRY, CDR2 SYGVKD. The CDR3 is made up of 16 amino acids. CDR3 in amino acids: CAISEGQGTYNSPLHF. CDR3 in DNA: TGTGCCATCAGTGAGGGACAGGGCACCTATAATTCACCCCTCCACTTT.

The table lists this clonotype with a few counts. The J gene is TRBJ2-5, the V gene TRBV12-3 or TRBV12-4; perhaps TRBD2 as D (6 bases). Trimming cost V 4 bases and J 0 bases, with 15 bases left between them. The CDR3 consists of 16 residues. The CDR3 bases are TGTGCCAGCAGTTGGGGTAGCGGTCTGTACCAAGAGACCCAGTACTTC. Its translation: CASSWGSGLYQETQYF.

This clonotype was counted only a few times. The chain links TRBV5-1 to TRBJ2-1; TRBD2 aligns across 11 bases. V shed 4 bases and J 14 bases; nucleotides not matched to a gene: 14. The CDR3 is made up of 15 amino acids. Germline-derived CDR1 and CDR2 are SGHRS and YFSETQ. The CDR3 reads CASSPGPSGGPGEFF. CDR3 in DNA: TGCGCCAGCAGCCCTGGTCCTAGCGGGGGGCCCGGGGAGTTCTTC.

This clonotype was observed at least ten times. This chain connects TRBV27 to TRBJ2-7; the match to TRBD2 covers 9 bases. This CDR3 is 17 amino acids long. The junction had 11 bases not matched to a gene; V was cut back by 5 bases and J by 0 bases. Germline assignment: CDR1 MNHEY and CDR2 SMNVEV (reference sequence). The CDR3 spells CASSLYSAGGTSYEQYF. The DNA for the CDR3 is TGTGCCAGCAGTCTTTATTCCGCGGGGGGGACCTCCTACGAGCAGTACTTC.

This clonotype was picked up a small number of times. The rearrangement joins TRBV29-1 to TRBJ2-7; D remains unclear. Deletions cut 4 bases from V and 3 bases from J, with 10 bases between. Germline CDR1 SQVTM, CDR2 ANQGSEA. The CDR3 contains 12 residues. DNA for the CDR3: TGCAGCGTTGCCAAGGGCTACTACGAGCAGTACTTC. Translation gives CSVAKGYYEQYF.

The sample holds a few counts of this clonotype. The CDR3 here is CASSFLDYSNQPQHF. The CDR3 coding sequence is TGTGCCAGCAGTTTCTTGGACTATAGCAATCAGCCCCAGCATTTT. This chain connects TRBV28 to TRBJ1-5; D not certain. V dropped 3 bases and J dropped 0 bases, with 9 bases sitting between them. There are 15 residues in the CDR3. Germline V CDR1 and CDR2: MDHEN, SYDVKM.

This clonotype has just a few counts. The chain has TRBV20-1 and TRBJ2-1; maybe TRBD1 (5 bases). Germline-derived CDR1 and CDR2 are DFQATT and SNEGSKA (reference sequence). Trimming cost V 5 bases and J 7 bases, with 15 bases left between them. This CDR3 region has 13 residues. CDR3 protein: CSAYRDSINEQFF. The CDR3 DNA reads TGCAGTGCTTACCGAGACAGTATTAATGAGCAGTTCTTC.

The table lists this clonotype with a few counts. In DNA, the CDR3 is TGTGCCAGCACAGACACAGATACGCAGTATTTT. It codes for CASTDTDTQYF. The chain carries TRBV28 and TRBJ2-3, with D unresolved. Trimming took 7 bases from V and 2 from J, leaving 4 bases between them. Germline CDR1 is MDHEN and CDR2 is SYDVKM. The CDR3 length is 11 residues.

V gene TRBV29-1 combines with J gene TRBJ2-1, with 11 bases that match TRBD2. This CDR3 region has 16 residues. The germline V gene has CDR1 SQVTM and CDR2 ANQGSEA. V dropped 0 bases and J dropped 15; count of bases not matched to a gene: 16. The CDR3 loop is CSVEDQVLAGGFHPFF. The CDR3 coding sequence is TGCAGCGTTGAAGATCAGGTTCTAGCGGGGGGATTCCACCCGTTCTTC.

This clonotype was counted between two and nine times. V and J are TRBV5-1 and TRBJ2-1; either TRBD1 or TRBD2 may fit D (6 bases each). CDR3 length: 14 residues. The germline V gene has CDR1 SGHRS and CDR2 YFSETQ. Between the trimmed V and J ends, which lost 4 bases and 3 bases, there was a span of 11 bases. CDR3 DNA: TGCGCCAGCAGCGGGAGGACAGTCTACAATGAGCAGTTCTTC. It specifies CASSGRTVYNEQFF.

The table lists this clonotype with many counts. J is TRBJ2-1 and V is TRBV7-2, with D possibly TRBD2 on 5 matching bases. The V and J ends lost 1 base and 6 bases respectively, with 13 bases between them. The V gene's germline CDR1 is SGHTA and CDR2 FQGNSA. This CDR3 spans 15 amino acids. CDR3 loop: CASSLEPRAGNEQFF. CDR3 sequence (DNA): TGTGCCAGCAGCTTAGAACCGCGGGCGGGCAATGAGCAGTTCTTC.

This sequence joins TRBV12-3 or TRBV12-4 and TRBJ2-2; D may match TRBD1 or TRBD2 (7 bases each). Trimming took 8 bases from V and 0 from J, leaving 16 bases between them. The CDR3 has 16 amino acids. The CDR3 bases are TGTGCCAGCCGATCAGGGGGGGCTCCGAACACCGGGGAGCTGTTTTTT. This sequence encodes CASRSGGAPNTGELFF.

This clonotype was seen ten or more times. This chain connects TRBV13 to TRBJ1-1; D is uncertain. V lost 0 bases and J lost 3, with 5 bases in between. Germline V CDR1 and CDR2: PRHDT, FYEKMQ (reference sequence). There are 13 residues in the CDR3. The CDR3 sequence is CASSLGPDTEAFF. CDR3 sequence (DNA): TGTGCCAGCAGCTTAGGCCCCGACACTGAAGCTTTCTTT.

The rearrangement uses TRBV4-1 and TRBJ2-1; D may be TRBD1 or TRBD2 (5 bases each). Looked up from germline, CDR1 is MGHRA and CDR2 is YSYEKL. The CDR3 runs 13 residues. V lost 0 bases, J lost 10 bases, and 10 bases lay in between. In nucleotides, the CDR3 is TGCGCCAGCAGCCAAGATGGGGGTGAGGAGCAGTTCTTC. Translation gives CASSQDGGEEQFF.

The genes are TRBV20-1 and TRBJ2-1, with 12 bases identical to TRBD2. Per germline, CDR1 DFQATT and CDR2 SNEGSKA (reference sequence). V trimming: 3 bases; J trimming: 8 bases; junction bases outside the gene matches: 11. This CDR3 has 16 residues. CDR3 protein: CSASGKTSGGNDEQFF. The DNA of the CDR3 is TGCAGTGCTAGCGGAAAGACTAGCGGGGGAAACGATGAGCAGTTCTTC.